Listed below are T cell receptor beta chains from one sample, sequenced in a study of OX40 agonist ivuxolimab in advanced cancers. Profiled with immunoSEQ multiplex PCR; TCRdb holds only in-frame clones, not every one. Of tens of thousands of clones in the sample, approximately 84% were seen once. Sample: CD4+ or CD8+ T cells sorted from blood, taken in a trial of the OX40 agonist ivuxolimab. The receptors were gathered from an adult with an advanced solid tumor such as melanoma, head and neck, liver or kidney cancer. Each CDR3 is given with its conserved first and last residue. The D gene is left open where the match is weak. Not all rows give a size; the values are once, few, many and, for expanded clones, a class.

V: TRBV7-3; J: TRBJ2-7; size: NA; D: TRBD1; DNA: TGTGCCAGCAGCCTCGATCAGGGGGACGAGCAGTACTTC; CDR3: CASSLDQGDEQYF
V: TRBV27; J: TRBJ1-2; size: once; D: NA; DNA: TGTGCCAGCAGTTTAAAGAGGTCCGGTGGCTACACCTTC; CDR3: CASSLKRSGGYTF
V: TRBV29-1; J: TRBJ2-3; size: NA; D: NA; DNA: TGCAGCGTTGTGGCGGGAAAAGGGTTCACAGATACGCAGTATTTT; CDR3: CSVVAGKGFTDTQYF
V: TRBV11-3; J: TRBJ2-7; size: once; D: TRBD1; DNA: TGTGCCAGCAGCTCACTACAGGGGTCAACCTACGAGCAGTACTTC; CDR3: CASSSLQGSTYEQYF
V: TRBV7-9; J: TRBJ1-5; size: medium-sized; D: NA; DNA: TGTGCCAGCAGCTCAGTAGGGCCGGGACAGCCCCAGCATTTT; CDR3: CASSSVGPGQPQHF
V: TRBV9; J: TRBJ2-7; size: NA; D: NA; DNA: TGTGCCAGCAGCGTGGGGGGCCCCTACGAGCAGTACTTC; CDR3: CASSVGGPYEQYF
V: TRBV15; J: TRBJ2-7; size: NA; D: TRBD2; DNA: TGTGCCACCAGCAGTACTAGCGGGTACGAGCAGTACTTC; CDR3: CATSSTSGYEQYF
V: TRBV7-9; J: TRBJ2-2; size: NA; D: NA; DNA: TGTGCCAGCAGTAAAGACGAAACCGGGGAGCTGTTTTTT; CDR3: CASSKDETGELFF
V: TRBV6-5; J: TRBJ2-7; size: NA; D: NA; DNA: TGTGCCAGCAGTTCCCTGTACCCAGGAAAATACGAGCAGTACTTC; CDR3: CASSSLYPGKYEQYF
V: TRBV6-5; J: TRBJ2-7; size: NA; D: TRBD2; DNA: TGTGCCAGCAGTCCTCTAGCGGGGGGCTCCTACGAGCAGTACTTC; CDR3: CASSPLAGGSYEQYF
V: TRBV9; J: TRBJ1-2; size: NA; D: NA; DNA: TGTGCCAGCAGCCGGATGAGACTTCCTAACTATGGCTACACCTTC; CDR3: CASSRMRLPNYGYTF
V: TRBV5-8; J: TRBJ2-4; size: NA; D: NA; DNA: TGTGCCAGCAGCTTGAGTCGGGACGGAGGGTGGAGATTGGGAAACATTCAGTACTTC; CDR3: CASSLSRDGGWRLGNIQYF
V: TRBV4-1; J: TRBJ2-1; size: NA; D: NA; DNA: TGCGCCAGCAGCCAAGGGTCGTATGAGCAGTTCTTC; CDR3: CASSQGSYEQFF
V: TRBV7-8; J: TRBJ1-1; size: NA; D: NA; DNA: TGTGCCAGCAGCTTAGTCCTTGGGGCGAACACTGAAGCTTTCTTT; CDR3: CASSLVLGANTEAFF
V: TRBV7-4; J: TRBJ2-3; size: NA; D: NA; DNA: TGTGCCAGCAGCTTAGGGAGGAGGCGGGCAGGCACAGATACGCAGTATTTT; CDR3: CASSLGRRRAGTDTQYF
V: TRBV19; J: TRBJ1-1; size: NA; D: NA; DNA: TGTGCCAGTAGTATAGGCCCAGGGAGGAACACTGAAGCTTTCTTT; CDR3: CASSIGPGRNTEAFF
V: TRBV27; J: TRBJ2-7; size: NA; D: NA; DNA: TGTGCCAGCAGTTTATCCTTCGGGGACGAATACTACGAGCAGTACTTC; CDR3: CASSLSFGDEYYEQYF
V: TRBV21-1; J: TRBJ1-2; size: NA; D: NA; DNA: TGTGCCAGCAGCAAAGAACCAGGGCTAGTCCTATATAACTATGGCTACACCTTC; CDR3: CASSKEPGLVLYNYGYTF
V: TRBV12-5; J: TRBJ2-5; size: NA; D: NA; DNA: TGTGCTAGTGGTTTGGGGGAGACCCAGTACTTC; CDR3: CASGLGETQYF